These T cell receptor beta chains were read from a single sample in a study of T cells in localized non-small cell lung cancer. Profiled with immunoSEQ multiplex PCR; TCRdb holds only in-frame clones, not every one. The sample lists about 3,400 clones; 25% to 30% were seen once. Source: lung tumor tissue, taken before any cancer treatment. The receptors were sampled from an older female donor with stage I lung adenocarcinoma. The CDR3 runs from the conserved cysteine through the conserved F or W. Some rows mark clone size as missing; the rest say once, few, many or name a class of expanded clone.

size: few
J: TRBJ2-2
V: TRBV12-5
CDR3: CASGTTNTGELFF

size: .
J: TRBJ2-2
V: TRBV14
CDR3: CASSHSGQSSWPGELFF

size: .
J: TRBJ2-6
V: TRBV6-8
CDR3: CASSDIRDQVSGANVLTF

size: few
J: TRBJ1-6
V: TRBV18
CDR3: CASSPDRESPLHF

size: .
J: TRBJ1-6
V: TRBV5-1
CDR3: CASSLEIGLGSPLHF

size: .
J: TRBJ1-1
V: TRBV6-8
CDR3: CASSPWGSTEAFF

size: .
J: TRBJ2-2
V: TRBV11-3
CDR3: CASSRTGTGGGELFF

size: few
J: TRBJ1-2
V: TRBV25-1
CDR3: CASSGTGQFYGYTF

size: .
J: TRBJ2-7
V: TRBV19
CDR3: CASGRQGGSYEQYF

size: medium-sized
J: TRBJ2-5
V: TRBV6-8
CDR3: CAIKGPAQETQYF

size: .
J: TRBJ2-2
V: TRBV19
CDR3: CASSMVGNTGELFF

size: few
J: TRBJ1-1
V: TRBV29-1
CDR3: CSVEDAGAGRTEAFF

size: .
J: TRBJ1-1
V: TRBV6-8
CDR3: CASSLGQGYMNTEAFF

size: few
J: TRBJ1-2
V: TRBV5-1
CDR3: CASSLFSQTGSGYTF

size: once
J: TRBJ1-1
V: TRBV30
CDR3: CAWSRGLNTEAFF

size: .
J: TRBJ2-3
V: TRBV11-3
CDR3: CASSQGGYGTGSADTQYF

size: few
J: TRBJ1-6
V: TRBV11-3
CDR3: CASSRWTGGINSPLHF

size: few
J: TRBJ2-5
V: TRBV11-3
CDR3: CASSFQRGRGETQYF

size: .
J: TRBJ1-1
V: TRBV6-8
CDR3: CASSPGQPNTEAFF

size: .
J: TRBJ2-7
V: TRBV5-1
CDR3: CASSLFGTGGNEQYF

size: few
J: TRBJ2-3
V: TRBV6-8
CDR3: CASSEERGGTDTQYF

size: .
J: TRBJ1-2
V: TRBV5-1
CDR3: CASSSKARDRANYGYTF

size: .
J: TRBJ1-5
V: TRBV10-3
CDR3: CAISEGQGAYQPQHF

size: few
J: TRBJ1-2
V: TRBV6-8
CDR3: CASTYTGGGSYGYTF

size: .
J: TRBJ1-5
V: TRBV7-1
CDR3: CASSLRRGIGNQPQHF

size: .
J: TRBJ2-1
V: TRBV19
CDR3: CASSPLAGGGTEQFF

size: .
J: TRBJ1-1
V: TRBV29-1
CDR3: CSVDRDQNTEAFF

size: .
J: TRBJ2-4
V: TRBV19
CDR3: CASSIRGGGNIQYF

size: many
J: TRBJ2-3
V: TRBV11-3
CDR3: CASSLGVGGGDTDTQYF

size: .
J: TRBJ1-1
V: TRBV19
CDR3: CASLGGSGNTEAFF

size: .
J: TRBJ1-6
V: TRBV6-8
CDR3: CASSYSNWEGAISPLHF

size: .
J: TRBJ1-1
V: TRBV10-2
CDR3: CASSEKSIAEAFF

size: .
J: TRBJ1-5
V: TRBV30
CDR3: CAWSFDRNQPQHF

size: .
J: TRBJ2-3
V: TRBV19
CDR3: CASSPDRGGFDTQYF

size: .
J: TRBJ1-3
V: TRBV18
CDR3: CASSLADTDTGNTIYF